The entry below gives a single TCR beta chain sequence along with its context. Its antigen is not identified. This sample is part of a study of T cell responses to AZD1222 COVID-19 vaccine. Study-wide points: Without day 14 samples, only post-peak T cell repertoires were studied.

The protocol was immunoSEQ multiplex PCR, while the TCRdb copy is restricted to in-frame clones and leaves out a portion. The data hold 150,000 to 200,000 clones, with 94% observed a single time. Trimming cost V 0 bases and J 0 bases; bases outside gene matches: 7. CDR3 length: 18 amino acids. Germline V gene lookup returns CDR1 SGHDT and CDR2 YYEEEE. The chain carries TRBV5-6 and TRBJ2-4, with 9 nucleotides matching TRBD2. The TCR originated in an adult in good health. This specimen was peripheral blood, taken on day 0 of AZD1222 vaccination. As DNA, the CDR3 is TGTGCCAGCAGCTTGGAACCGCTAGCGGGGATAGCCAAAAACATTCAGTACTTC. Translation: CASSLEPLAGIAKNIQYF.